A selection of T cell receptor beta chains follows, all from one sample in a study of shared clonotypes between healthy human individuals. Assay used: immunoSEQ multiplex PCR; TCRdb lists only in-frame clones, some missing. Of under 1,900,000 clones listed, 97% to 99% are singletons. Sequencing was done on a sample of naive CD4+ T cells sorted from blood. Receptors were obtained from a man aged 25 to 40 in good health. CDR3s include the opening cysteine and the closing phenylalanine or tryptophan. A D gene is named only where the DNA matches it firmly.

j_call | d_call | v_call | cdr3_nt | cdr3_aa
TRBJ1-4 | NA | TRBV5-1 | TGCGCCAGCAGCTTACGACAAGGGGAGAATAATGAAAAACTGTTTTTT | CASSLRQGENNEKLFF
TRBJ2-1 | NA | TRBV7-9 | TGTGCCAGCAGCCGCCGAGGGTCCCAGTGGAATGAGCAGTTCTTC | CASSRRGSQWNEQFF
TRBJ2-5 | TRBD2 | TRBV5-6 | TGTGCCAGCAGCAAGACTCGACTAGCGGGGGATCAAGAGACCCAGTACTTC | CASSKTRLAGDQETQYF
TRBJ2-2 | NA | TRBV9 | TGTGCCAGCAGCGTAGTCCCCGGGAACACCGGGGAGCTGTTTTTT | CASSVVPGNTGELFF
TRBJ1-4 | NA | TRBV7-9 | TGTGCCAGCAGCTTAGGTAGGGGTAAAAATGAAAAACTGTTTTTT | CASSLGRGKNEKLFF
TRBJ2-7 | NA | TRBV7-2 | TGTGCCAGCAGCCCGAACAGCTACGAGCAGTACTTC | CASSPNSYEQYF
TRBJ1-5 | NA | TRBV18 | TGTGCCAGCTCACCACCGGGCCAGGGAGGTCAGCCCCAGCATTTT | CASSPPGQGGQPQHF
TRBJ2-2 | TRBD1 | TRBV7-6 | TGTGCCAGCAGCATAAGACAGGGGGCAAACACCGGGGAGCTGTTTTTT | CASSIRQGANTGELFF
TRBJ1-2 | NA | TRBV5-1 | TGCGCCAGCAGCTTGGCTGGAAACTATGGCTACACCTTC | CASSLAGNYGYTF
TRBJ2-7 | NA | TRBV15 | TGTGCCACCAGCCGCTTAGCAGGGCCCTCCTACGAGCAGTACTTC | CATSRLAGPSYEQYF
TRBJ1-2 | NA | TRBV5-1 | TGCGCCAGCAGCTATAGGACGCCTCGAAACTATGGCTACACCTTC | CASSYRTPRNYGYTF
TRBJ1-5 | NA | TRBV2 | TGTGCCAGCAGTCGGGACGCAAATCAGCCCCAGCATTTT | CASSRDANQPQHF
TRBJ2-3 | NA | TRBV7-9 | TGTGCCAGCTACGGGGGAGTCGGGGATACGCAGTATTTT | CASYGGVGDTQYF